This T cell receptor (beta chain) was documented in a study of regulatory T cells in long-lasting Graves disease (dated by TCRdb to about 2021). General notes on the study: Antithyroid drugs had been taken for less than 3 months by newly diagnosed Graves' disease patients. A total of around 35 samples underwent TCR sequencing, from about 13 patients with persistent Graves' disease and 20 or so patients with newly diagnosed Graves' disease. Peripheral blood TCR sequencing and RNA sequencing compared persistent Graves' disease patients with newly diagnosed Graves' disease patients. The study was conducted in China and was registered as a clinical trial. What the research found in general, with its limitations: A larger number of public clonotypes was shared among persistent patients (fewer than 3,000) than among newly diagnosed patients (around 970). The authors noted that the small sample size was a limitation that may lower accuracy. Because the primary lesion, thyroid tissue, could not be accessed, the study looked at peripheral blood alone. Persistent Graves' disease patients showed lower TCR Shannon entropy and fewer highly expanded clones than newly diagnosed patients, suggesting clonal expansion. Sequencing and analysis were limited to the TCR beta chain. Persistent disease showed preferential use of TRBV28, TRBJ1-2 and TRBJ2-5, whereas newly diagnosed disease favored TRBV20-1 and TRBJ2-1.

The sample's time point label, decoded: newly diagnosed GD, antithyroid drugs for less than 3 months. RNA was extracted from PBMCs in TRIzol for both TCR sequencing and RNA sequencing. The diagnosis of Graves' disease was made according to American Thyroid Association guidelines. Patients for the study were recruited at an endocrinology department in Xi'an, China. Each patient gave 8.5 to 9.5 milliliters of peripheral blood, collected in an EDTA anticoagulant tube. Ficoll Paque Plus density gradient separation was used to isolate PBMCs, and no further T cell sorting was performed. An Agilent 2100 Bioanalyzer and agarose gel were used to check RNA quality, and a NanoDrop 2000 was used to measure RNA concentration. Trimming costs V 4 bases and J 1 base, and their ends lie 17 bases apart. 16 amino acids form the CDR3, both terminal residues included. Here the CDR3 DNA is all that survives: 48 bases in frame from base 1. Taken from the germline V gene, the CDR1 and CDR2 loops are SGHRS and YFSETQ.

The method was multiplex PCR. Sequencing was performed on an Illumina HiSeq 4000. CDR3 regions were amplified by Arm-PCR with iRepertoire HTBI primers to construct TCR beta libraries. Before sequencing, the PCR products went through gel purification. As for the original processing: Gene usage analysis of CDR3 amino acid clonotypes used the 60 to 80 TRBV and around 13 TRBJ segments found across samples. COPE and FqMerger were used to merge filtered high-quality paired reads into contigs. Contigs were aligned with BLAST to IMGT TRBV, TRBD and TRBJ reference genes, and CDR3 was defined per IMGT. Clonotypes above 0.1% frequency were classified as highly expanded clones. Shannon entropy served as the measure of repertoire diversity, while the Gini coefficient captured V-J evenness. A clonotype was considered public if more than one individual shared it. Using fastp at Q25 and MiXCR, TCRdb reprocessed the public reads and kept productive beta chains. One record per CDR3 amino acid sequence lists the most common genes and DNA. These V and J calls originate from TCRdb's pipeline instead of the authors' own analysis. Present in this sample are over 350,000 distinct CDR3 sequences, approximately 16% of which were seen just once. The ten biggest clones cover approximately 7.6% of the sample.

Notes on this clonotype: The specificity of this receptor is unknown. A much larger clone lies a single base off, so this may be a read error. As the CDR3 is not closed by the conserved phenylalanine or tryptophan, this likely results from a read error.

These records were also assigned to another study, of T cells in Graves' hyperthyroidism and ophthalmopathy. Drawing on the second study: Graves' hyperthyroidism was defined as stable when no progression to ophthalmopathy occurred over 18 months of follow-up. Hyperthyroidism patients were newly diagnosed, had a disease duration of under 2 months, and were aged 18 to 65 years. Exclusion was applied to patients with uncontrolled infections, other autoimmune diseases, pregnancy or lactation. Clinical symptoms, serum thyroxine and TRAb, thyroid ultrasound, and orbital computed tomography formed the basis for the diagnoses. The TCR CDR3 was subjected to a first round of RT-PCR using the HTBI primer set and the Qiagen OneStep RT-PCR kit. Blood samples also contained most of the expanded thyroid clonotypes (frequency above 0.001), which suggests that blood repertoires may reflect thyroid immune responses. A model built on a 13 V-J signature distinguished ophthalmopathy from stable hyperthyroidism, reaching around 88% sensitivity and around 81% specificity in cross-validation and 80%/75% in testing. In validation, the model predicted progression to ophthalmopathy a median of around 6.5 months before onset, with approximately 68% sensitivity and about 72% specificity. A discovery cohort of approximately 100 patients, about 40 with Graves' ophthalmopathy and roughly 59 with stable Graves' hyperthyroidism, was used to find distinguishing TCR V-J signatures. Prospective prediction of ophthalmopathy was tested in an independent validation cohort of 18 hyperthyroidism patients and some 17 patients who later progressed to ophthalmopathy. The 95 to 100 discovery patients were divided at random into training and test sets in a 7:3 ratio. Thyroid tissue and blood T-cell repertoires from six Graves' hyperthyroidism patients were also compared in the study. Once sampling was done, hyperthyroidism patients were given methimazole at a starting dose of 30 mg daily, whereas ophthalmopathy patients were given high-dose intravenous methylprednisolone. Libraries were constructed in a second round of multiplex PCR, after which size selection and purification were carried out. Sequencing of the libraries was done on an Illumina HiSeq2000 using paired-end 100 bp reads. Raw data were processed with SOAPnuke, discarding reads with adapters, uncalled bases, mean Phred below 15, or no exact constant-primer or identifier match. High-quality paired reads were merged using COPE v1.2.5, and each unique nucleotide sequence was defined as a clonotype. MiTCR v1.1 was used to align clonotypes to the IMGT TRBV, TRBD and TRBJ reference segments. Only V-J combinations with frequency above 0.0001, covering approximately 99% of repertoires, were analysed. A TCS score was defined as the ratio of F50 (clonal expansion) to E x V (chaos), with BLOSUM62-based TCRdist applied between CDR3 peptides within each V-J. Welch's t-statistics and random forest reduced 500 to 650 V-J features to about 12, which were used in a naive Bayes classifier (R e1071). No statistical method was used to set the sample size in advance, and investigators knew the group allocation. TCR Vbeta CDR3 sequencing of around 130 peripheral blood samples (roughly 41 ophthalmopathy, 75 to 80 hyperthyroidism and some 17 progressor patients) is reported in the paper.

The sample in question was peripheral blood mononuclear cells (PBMCs), obtained at new diagnosis, from a patient treated with antithyroid drugs. This receptor chain uses TRBV5-1 and TRBJ1-1, with a tentative D gene TRBD1 over 6 matching bases. This receptor was taken from a woman aged 40 to 49 with Graves disease. Donor details come from another sample of the same person, matched by shared clones. The base sequence is TGCGCCAGCAGCGAACCTCCAGGGGACGAGAACACTGAAGCTTTCCTT. Its product reads: CASSEPPGDENTEAFL.